The rows below give T cell receptor beta chains drawn from one sample of a study of T-cell memory formation after mild COVID-19. TCRdb re-derived calls from the 5' RACE reads in MiXCR, one entry per CDR3 protein. Among some 250,000 distinct CDR3 sequences listed, 18% were seen once. Sequencing was carried out using PBMCs or a T cell subset sorted from them (not recorded which). These receptors were obtained from a man between 18 and 35 years old who had mild COVID-19 (a few samples of this study predate the infection). Cell type and time point are not known. Both conserved end residues are part of each CDR3. The order of the fields is J gene, V gene, clone size, D gene, CDR3 protein, CDR3 DNA. The D gene is left open where the match is weak. Size is omitted from some rows. Given values are once, few, many or a class for expanded clones.

J: TRBJ2-1
V: TRBV24-1
size: many
D: TRBD1
CDR3: CATSDSTGQGIYEQFF
DNA: TGTGCCACCAGTGACTCCACGGGACAGGGGATCTATGAGCAGTTCTTC

J: TRBJ2-2
V: TRBV7-9
size: -
D: TRBD1
CDR3: CASSVTGRYTGELFF
DNA: TGTGCCAGCAGCGTGACAGGGCGGTACACCGGGGAGCTGTTTTTT

J: TRBJ2-7
V: TRBV5-1
size: many
D: -
CDR3: CASRNHFGEQYF
DNA: TGCGCCAGCAGAAACCACTTTGGGGAGCAGTACTTC

J: TRBJ2-1
V: TRBV5-1
size: few
D: TRBD1
CDR3: CASSQDRDEQFF
DNA: TGCGCCAGCAGCCAGGACAGGGATGAGCAGTTCTTC

J: TRBJ1-2
V: TRBV5-4
size: -
D: -
CDR3: CASSLDSHYGYTF
DNA: TGTGCCAGCAGCTTGGACAGTCACTATGGCTACACCTTC

J: TRBJ2-5
V: TRBV20-1
size: -
D: -
CDR3: CSATPLARETQYF
DNA: TGCAGTGCTACGCCTCTAGCGAGGGAGACCCAGTACTTC

J: TRBJ2-3
V: TRBV12-3/TRBV12-4
size: few
D: -
CDR3: CASSRTTVDTQYF
DNA: TGTGCCAGCAGCCGAACAACGGTAGATACGCAGTATTTT

J: TRBJ2-7
V: TRBV29-1
size: -
D: -
CDR3: CSVESGFEQYF
DNA: TGCAGCGTTGAATCTGGATTCGAGCAGTACTTC

J: TRBJ1-1
V: TRBV9
size: few
D: -
CDR3: CASSVLGLGTEAFF
DNA: TGTGCCAGCAGCGTACTGGGTTTGGGCACTGAAGCTTTCTTT

J: TRBJ2-1
V: TRBV6-5
size: few
D: TRBD2
CDR3: CATTGTSSNEQFF
DNA: TGTGCCACCACCGGGACTAGCAGCAATGAGCAGTTCTTC

J: TRBJ2-5
V: TRBV14
size: few
D: -
CDR3: CASSQAGPGETQYF
DNA: TGTGCCAGCAGCCAAGCAGGGCCTGGTGAGACCCAGTACTTC

J: TRBJ2-3
V: TRBV5-5
size: -
D: -
CDR3: CASSLVGVTDTQYF
DNA: TGTGCCAGCAGCTTGGTGGGGGTCACAGATACGCAGTATTTT

J: TRBJ2-3
V: TRBV12-3/TRBV12-4
size: few
D: TRBD1
CDR3: CASRETGTGGSGTQYF
DNA: TGTGCCAGCAGGGAAACCGGGACAGGGGGCTCTGGTACGCAGTATTTT

J: TRBJ1-1
V: TRBV4-3
size: -
D: TRBD1
CDR3: CASSQDLAGGRGTEAFF
DNA: TGCGCCAGCAGCCAAGACTTGGCAGGGGGCCGCGGTACTGAAGCTTTCTTT

J: TRBJ2-5
V: TRBV12-3/TRBV12-4
size: -
D: -
CDR3: CASSFGQLQETQYF
DNA: TGTGCCAGCAGTTTCGGTCAACTCCAAGAGACCCAGTACTTC

J: TRBJ1-6
V: TRBV6-2/TRBV6-3
size: few
D: -
CDR3: CASSPAGSVSPLHF
DNA: TGTGCCAGCAGTCCTGCGGGGTCGGTCTCACCCCTCCACTTT

J: TRBJ2-3
V: TRBV2
size: -
D: TRBD1
CDR3: CASSAGQGADTQYF
DNA: TGTGCCAGCAGCGCGGGACAGGGGGCGGATACGCAGTATTTT

J: TRBJ1-5
V: TRBV2
size: -
D: -
CDR3: CASSRRRDDQPQHF
DNA: TGTGCCAGCAGTAGGAGGAGGGATGATCAGCCCCAGCATTTT

J: TRBJ1-4
V: TRBV7-2
size: -
D: TRBD1
CDR3: CASSLAGQGRLFF
DNA: TGTGCCAGCAGCTTAGCAGGACAGGGACGACTGTTTTTT

J: TRBJ1-2
V: TRBV4-3
size: few
D: -
CDR3: CASSPTYNYGYTF
DNA: TGCGCCAGCAGCCCGACCTATAACTATGGCTACACCTTC

J: TRBJ2-3
V: TRBV29-1
size: few
D: TRBD2
CDR3: CSVASGGFTDTQYF
DNA: TGCAGCGTTGCTAGCGGGGGGTTCACAGATACGCAGTATTTT

J: TRBJ2-7
V: TRBV10-1
size: few
D: TRBD1
CDR3: CASSEIRGTGSHEQYF
DNA: TGCGCCAGCAGTGAGATCCGAGGGACAGGGTCCCACGAGCAGTACTTC

J: TRBJ1-1
V: TRBV6-1
size: few
D: -
CDR3: CASSEVWTAEAFF
DNA: TGTGCCAGCAGTGAGGTTTGGACAGCCGAAGCTTTCTTT

J: TRBJ2-1
V: TRBV4-2
size: many
D: -
CDR3: CASSQRRGPENEQFF
DNA: TGTGCCAGCAGCCAGAGGAGAGGGCCAGAAAATGAGCAGTTCTTC

J: TRBJ2-5
V: TRBV5-1
size: many
D: -
CDR3: CASSTDQETQYF
DNA: TGCGCCAGCAGCACCGATCAAGAGACCCAGTACTTC

J: TRBJ1-5
V: TRBV7-9
size: few
D: -
CDR3: CASSNSNQPQHF
DNA: TGTGCCAGCAGCAACAGCAATCAGCCCCAGCATTTT

J: TRBJ2-5
V: TRBV5-1
size: -
D: -
CDR3: CASSPPSRHQETQYF
DNA: TGCGCCAGCAGCCCCCCCTCAAGGCACCAAGAGACCCAGTACTTC

J: TRBJ2-3
V: TRBV19
size: -
D: -
CDR3: CASSSFAEADTQYF
DNA: TGTGCCAGTAGTTCCTTCGCGGAGGCAGATACGCAGTATTTT

J: TRBJ2-2
V: TRBV2
size: few
D: -
CDR3: CASRDPGTGELFF
DNA: TGTGCCAGCAGGGACCCGGGCACCGGGGAGCTGTTTTTT

J: TRBJ2-1
V: TRBV6-2/TRBV6-3
size: many
D: -
CDR3: CASSYLSARYYNEQFF
DNA: TGTGCCAGCAGTTACCTTTCGGCCCGCTACTACAATGAGCAGTTCTTC

J: TRBJ1-1
V: TRBV28
size: few
D: -
CDR3: CASKGPEAFF
DNA: TGTGCCAGCAAGGGCCCTGAAGCTTTCTTT

J: TRBJ1-5
V: TRBV5-6
size: -
D: TRBD1
CDR3: CASSLGTGPKPQHF
DNA: TGTGCCAGCAGCCTAGGGACAGGGCCTAAGCCCCAGCATTTT

J: TRBJ2-5
V: TRBV5-5
size: -
D: TRBD1
CDR3: CASSSGTGITETQYF
DNA: TGTGCCAGCAGCTCCGGGACAGGGATTACAGAGACCCAGTACTTC

J: TRBJ2-2
V: TRBV11-1
size: few
D: TRBD2
CDR3: CASSLAGGTTGELFF
DNA: TGTGCCAGCAGCTTAGCGGGGGGGACCACCGGGGAGCTGTTTTTT

J: TRBJ1-4
V: TRBV11-2
size: -
D: TRBD1
CDR3: CASSWRGQGYEKLFF
DNA: TGTGCCAGCAGCTGGCGGGGACAGGGGTACGAAAAACTGTTTTTT

J: TRBJ2-3
V: TRBV6-2/TRBV6-3
size: -
D: TRBD1
CDR3: CASSYQGVSDTQYF
DNA: TGTGCCAGCAGTTACCAGGGGGTATCAGATACGCAGTATTTT

J: TRBJ2-6
V: TRBV10-3
size: -
D: TRBD1
CDR3: CAILTGDLSGANVLTF
DNA: TGTGCCATCTTAACAGGGGATCTTTCTGGGGCCAACGTCCTGACTTTC

J: TRBJ1-1
V: TRBV3-2
size: -
D: -
CDR3: CASSFHQGLNTEAFF
DNA: TGTGCCAGCAGCTTTCACCAGGGGCTGAACACTGAAGCTTTCTTT

J: TRBJ2-3
V: TRBV4-2
size: few
D: TRBD2
CDR3: CASSQDRSGGPTDTQYF
DNA: TGTGCCAGCAGCCAAGATAGAAGCGGGGGGCCCACAGATACGCAGTATTTT

J: TRBJ2-7
V: TRBV6-2/TRBV6-3
size: -
D: -
CDR3: CASSYGGDGYEQYF
DNA: TGTGCCAGCAGTTACGGTGGGGATGGGTACGAGCAGTACTTC

J: TRBJ1-5
V: TRBV5-1
size: -
D: -
CDR3: CASSPDPGGQPQHF
DNA: TGCGCCAGCAGCCCGGACCCCGGGGGGCAGCCCCAGCATTTT

J: TRBJ1-1
V: TRBV5-1
size: few
D: -
CDR3: CASSLQGIGDTEAFF
DNA: TGCGCCAGCAGCTTACAGGGAATTGGTGACACTGAAGCTTTCTTT

J: TRBJ2-3
V: TRBV10-3
size: few
D: -
CDR3: CAISDDLRNTDTQYF
DNA: TGTGCCATCTCAGACGACCTACGAAACACAGATACGCAGTATTTT

J: TRBJ1-6
V: TRBV4-3
size: few
D: TRBD1
CDR3: CASSQAIITGGPYIFYNSPLHF
DNA: TGCGCCAGCAGCCAAGCGATAATAACAGGGGGCCCATACATCTTCTATAATTCACCCCTCCACTTT

J: TRBJ2-3
V: TRBV5-1
size: many
D: TRBD1
CDR3: CASSNRIRTGPTDTQYF
DNA: TGCGCCAGCAGCAACCGAATAAGGACAGGCCCCACAGATACGCAGTATTTT

J: TRBJ2-3
V: TRBV5-1
size: -
D: -
CDR3: CASSSGRATDTQYF
DNA: TGCGCCAGCAGCTCTGGCAGAGCCACAGATACGCAGTATTTT